These 29 T cell receptor beta chains were sequenced from one sample in a study of T cells in tumors after PD-1 blockade. Assay: immunoSEQ multiplex PCR; the TCRdb copy retains only in-frame clones and omits some. The sample has approximately 63,000 clones; under 80% are singletons. Sequences were derived from PBMCs, sampled after anti-PD-1 treatment. The receptors shown here come from a human donor with basal cell carcinoma.

The chain couples TRBV5-1 to TRBJ2-5; D is ambiguous. Trimming removed 0 bases from V and 5 bases from J, with 8 bases in between. The length of the CDR3 is 13 residues. The germline CDR1 and CDR2 sequences are SGHRS and YFSETQ. The CDR3, as DNA: TGCGCCAGCAGCTTGGAAAGGGATGAGACCCAGTACTTC. Amino acid sequence: CASSLERDETQYF.

The J gene is TRBJ1-2, the V gene TRBV4-2; D not resolved. CDR1 and CDR2 (germline): LGHNA, YNFKEQ. This CDR3 is 14 amino acids long. Trimming pared 1 base from V and 3 bases from J, leaving 9 bases between. Written as DNA, the CDR3 is TGTGCCAGCAGCCAAGTTCCCGTTGACTATGGCTACACCTTC. Translation gives CASSQVPVDYGYTF.

V is TRBV23-1 and J is TRBJ1-3; D is unclear. TRBV23-1 is sorted into the ORF group, with uncertain function. This CDR3 comprises 18 residues. The V and J ends lost 0 bases and 0 bases respectively, with 15 bases between them. The CDR3 reads CASSQSCGHPSSGNTIYF. Here the CDR3 DNA reads TGCGCCAGCAGTCAATCATGTGGGCACCCGAGCTCTGGAAACACCATATATTTT.

The rearrangement uses TRBV5-8 and TRBJ2-7; D is ambiguous. CDR1 SGHTS and CDR2 YDEGEE come from the germline V gene. The germline V and J ends were trimmed by 2 bases and 8 bases, with 11 bases remaining between them. The CDR3 is made up of 12 amino acids. The CDR3 bases are TGTGCCAGCAGCTTTGAACCCCCCCAGCAGTACTTC. Its translation is CASSFEPPQQYF.

A few counts support this clone. The chain carries TRBV5-6 and TRBJ2-7; no clear D gene. Germline assignment: CDR1 SGHDT and CDR2 YYEEEE. Trimming stripped 6 bases from V and 7 bases from J, with 17 bases between. This CDR3 has 13 residues. CDR3 DNA sequence: TGTGCCAGCACCCGCTCATCCTCTTGGGAGCAGTACTTC. This codes for CASTRSSSWEQYF.

The chain couples TRBV2 to TRBJ2-5; D is unresolved. The CDR3 contains 13 residues. Germline-derived CDR1 and CDR2 are SNHLY and FYNNEI. Trimming shortened V by 6 bases and J by 4 bases, and 12 bases separated the two germline ends. CDR3: CASRNQKGETQYF. The CDR3 DNA follows: TGTGCCAGCAGGAACCAAAAGGGAGAGACCCAGTACTTC.

Ten or more counts support this clone. The chain combines TRBV5-1 with TRBJ2-3; no definite D call. Germline V gives CDR1 SGHRS, CDR2 YFSETQ. Trimming shortened V by 3 bases and J by 2 bases, and 13 bases separated the two germline ends. The CDR3 sequence is 15 residues long. Written as DNA, the CDR3 is TGCGCCAGCAGCTCCCCGAAGGGTTCCACAGATACGCAGTATTTT. Protein product: CASSSPKGSTDTQYF.

This sequence joins TRBV28 and TRBJ1-5, with D maybe TRBD1 (5 bases). Germline CDR1 is MDHEN and CDR2 is SYDVKM. CDR3 length equals 15 residues. The V and J ends lost 8 bases and 2 bases respectively, with 16 bases between them. DNA for the CDR3: TGTGCCAGCCAAAGGGGTGGGTTGGGCAATCAGCCCCAGCATTTT. It yields the protein CASQRGGLGNQPQHF.

This chain uses TRBV11-3 with TRBJ1-1; maybe TRBD1 (5 bases). The CDR3 covers 14 residues. Trimming pared 0 bases from V and 4 bases from J, leaving 9 bases between. CDR1 and CDR2 (germline): SGHNT, YENEEA. CDR3 in DNA: TGTGCCAGCAGCTTAGATCCGGGGGGCACTGAAGCTTTCTTT. Translated: CASSLDPGGTEAFF.

This chain connects TRBV12-3 or TRBV12-4 to TRBJ1-1; tentatively, D is TRBD1 (6 bases). V dropped 1 base and J dropped 4 bases, with 7 bases sitting between them. CDR3 length: 13 amino acids. This chain's CDR3 is CASSLVGGTEAFF. The CDR3 nucleotides are TGTGCCAGCAGTTTAGTAGGGGGCACTGAAGCTTTCTTT.

V is TRBV4-1 and J is TRBJ2-5; a possible D gene is TRBD1 (6 bases). V shed 4 bases and J shed 5 bases, with 17 bases lying between them. CDR1 is MGHRA and CDR2 is YSYEKL in the germline V gene. The CDR3 covers 15 residues. The CDR3 reads CASSPRGPGEETQYF. In nucleotides, the CDR3 is TGCGCCAGCAGCCCCCGGGGTCCAGGGGAGGAGACCCAGTACTTC.

This clone came up once. CDR3 sequence reads: CASSLWGPHYGYTF. In DNA form, the CDR3 reads TGTGCCAGCAGCCTTTGGGGCCCGCACTATGGCTACACCTTC. V usage is TRBV16 and J usage is TRBJ1-2; weak D call: TRBD1 (5 bases). The length of the CDR3 is 14 residues. The germline V and J ends were trimmed by 4 bases and 3 bases, with 12 bases remaining between them. Germline-derived CDR1 and CDR2 are KGHSY and FQNENV.

The chain is built from TRBV7-6 and TRBJ2-2; no clear D gene. Per germline, CDR1 SGHVS and CDR2 FNYEAQ. V was trimmed by 3 bases and J by 4 bases, leaving 6 bases between them. CDR3 size: 13 residues. DNA for the CDR3: TGTGCCAGCAGCTTTAGAATCACCGGGGAGCTGTTTTTT. It encodes CASSFRITGELFF. Full variable domain (rest looked up from reference TRBV7-6 and TRBJ2-2): GAGVSQSPRYKVTKRGQDVALRCDPISGHVSLYWYRQALGQGPEFLTYFNYEAQQDKSGLPNDRFSAERPEGSISTLTIQRTEQRDSAMYRCASSFRITGELFFGEGSRLTVL.

The chain is built from TRBV7-2 and TRBJ1-2; TRBD1 aligns across 7 bases. Trimming took 4 bases from V and 5 from J; bases not matched to a gene: 7. Germline CDR1 reads SGHTA; CDR2 reads FQGNSA. CDR3 size: 14 residues. The CDR3: CASSSEQGRYGYTF. CDR3 bases: TGTGCCAGCAGCTCAGAACAGGGGCGGTATGGCTACACCTTC. Full variable domain (missing parts from reference TRBV7-2 and TRBJ1-2): GAGVSQSPSNKVTEKGKDVELRCDPISGHTALYWYRQSLGQGLEFLIYFQGNSAPDKSGLPSDRFSAERTGGSVSTLTIQRTQQEDSAVYLCASSSEQGRYGYTFGSGTRLTVV.

V is TRBV29-1 and J is TRBJ2-1, with D perhaps TRBD2 (5 bases). CDR1 is SQVTM, CDR2 ANQGSEA, per germline. The CDR3 has 15 amino acids. The V gene lost 3 bases and the J gene lost 0 bases, with 12 bases spanning the gap. The CDR3 DNA follows: TGCAGCGTTGAGAGGGCGGATAGCTCCTACAATGAGCAGTTCTTC. Its protein is CSVERADSSYNEQFF.

The chain uses TRBV30 and TRBJ1-5, with a possible D match to TRBD1 (6 bases). The germline gives CDR1 GTSNPN, CDR2 SVGIG (reference sequence). Trimming cost V 2 bases and J 0 bases, with 14 bases left between them. The CDR3 covers 16 residues. The CDR3 reads CAWSSLTGYSNQPQHF. The CDR3 DNA follows: TGTGCCTGGAGTTCCCTAACAGGGTATAGCAATCAGCCCCAGCATTTT.

The chain carries TRBV6-5 and TRBJ2-1, with D perhaps given as TRBD1 or TRBD2 (5 bases each). The CDR3 totals 14 residues. Germline CDR1 is MNHEY and CDR2 is SVGAGI. Trimming cost V 10 bases and J 9 bases, with 22 bases left between them. The CDR3 DNA follows: TGTGCCACCTCCCGGTGGGGGAAGGCCGGTGAGCAGTTCTTC. Its protein product is CATSRWGKAGEQFF.

The chain carries TRBV5-1 and TRBJ2-7, with TRBD1 as a possible D gene (7 bases). Germline CDR1 and CDR2: SGHRS and YFSETQ. Between the trimmed V and J ends, which lost 4 bases and 2 bases, there was a span of 19 bases. The CDR3 covers 16 residues. The CDR3 loop reads CASSPTQGGLPYEQYF. For the CDR3, the DNA is TGCGCCAGCAGCCCAACCCAGGGGGGCCTACCCTACGAGCAGTACTTC.

The chain has TRBV19 and TRBJ2-7, with a tentative D call TRBD1 (6 bases). The germline gives CDR1 LNHDA, CDR2 SQIVND (reference sequence). V was clipped by 10 bases and J by 3 bases, with 16 bases between them. CDR3 length: 13 residues. In DNA, the CDR3 is TGTGCCACCGCCCCCGGGACACACTACGAGCAGTACTTC. It encodes CATAPGTHYEQYF. Variable domain in full (rest from reference TRBV19 and TRBJ2-7): DGGITQSPKYLFRKEGQNVTLSCEQNLNHDAMYWYRQDPGQGLRLIYYSQIVNDFQKGDIAEGYSVSREKKESFPLTVTSAQKNPTAFYLCATAPGTHYEQYFGPGTRLTVT.

The chain carries TRBV19 and TRBJ2-2, with 7 bases aligning to TRBD2. The ends lost 4 bases at V and 7 bases at J; junction bases unmatched: 6. The CDR3 totals 14 residues. The germline V gene encodes CDR1 LNHDA and CDR2 SQIVND (reference sequence). The CDR3: CASSTTSEGGELFF. In nucleotides, the CDR3 is TGTGCCAGTAGTACAACTAGCGAGGGCGGGGAGCTGTTTTTT.

This clone was recorded a few times. The chain couples TRBV5-3 to TRBJ2-1; 11 nucleotides line up with TRBD2. TRBV5-3 is an ORF for which the function is uncertain. Trimming cost V 2 bases and J 1 base; bases outside gene matches: 8. The CDR3 has 18 residues. The CDR3 loop is CARSFLNLAGGSYNEQFF. The DNA for the CDR3 is TGTGCCAGAAGCTTCTTAAACCTAGCGGGGGGATCCTACAATGAGCAGTTCTTC.

The CDR3 reads CASSEGTGVQPQHF. In DNA form, the CDR3 reads TGTGCCAGCAGTGAAGGGACAGGGGTTCAGCCCCAGCATTTT. The J gene is TRBJ1-5, the V gene TRBV6-1; 9 bases align to TRBD1. The CDR3 is made up of 14 amino acids. The V and J ends lost 1 base and 6 bases, in that order; junction bases with no gene match: 1. In germline, CDR1 is MNHNS, CDR2 SASEGT.

The chain couples TRBV15 to TRBJ1-2, with D perhaps matching TRBD1 (6 bases). Trimming left V 0 bases short and J 7 bases short, with 18 bases between. CDR1 is LNHNV and CDR2 is YYDKDF in the germline V gene (reference sequence). The CDR3 consists of 16 residues. The CDR3 sequence is CATSRDQQGSAAGYTF. The CDR3 nucleotides read TGTGCCACCAGCAGAGATCAACAGGGTTCTGCGGCTGGCTACACCTTC.

This clone was seen once. V gene TRBV10-3 combines with J gene TRBJ2-3; 8 nucleotides line up with TRBD2. The CDR3 totals 13 residues. With 11 bases clipped from V and 2 bases from J, the junction kept 6 bases outside the gene matches. Germline V lookup: CDR1 ENHRY, CDR2 SYGVKD. DNA of the CDR3: TGTGCCTCCGGGGGGGCCAACACAGATACGCAGTATTTT. Translated, it gives CASGGANTDTQYF.

The chain is built from TRBV9 and TRBJ2-3, with D maybe TRBD2 (6 bases). CDR1 and CDR2 from the germline V gene are SGDLS and YYNGEE. Deletions cut 5 bases from V and 4 bases from J, with 17 bases between. The CDR3 covers 15 residues. The CDR3: CASRQFTGVADTQYF. For the CDR3, the DNA is TGTGCCAGCAGACAATTTACGGGGGTGGCAGATACGCAGTATTTT. The variable domain in full, completed from reference TRBV9 and TRBJ2-3, reads DSGVTQTPKHLITATGQRVTLRCSPRSGDLSVYWYQQSLDQGLQFLIQYYNGEERAKGNILERFSAQQFPDLHSELNLSSLELGDSALYFCASRQFTGVADTQYFGPGTRLTVL.

The chain's CDR3 is CASSVRYEQYF. The DNA for the CDR3 is TGTGCCAGCAGTGTACGCTACGAGCAGTACTTC. V and J are TRBV2 and TRBJ2-7; D is unresolved. Trimming took 4 bases from V and 3 from J, leaving 4 bases between them. Germline V gene lookup returns CDR1 SNHLY and CDR2 FYNNEI. The CDR3 has 11 residues.

This chain links TRBV10-3 with TRBJ1-1; tentatively, D is TRBD1 (6 bases). Per the germline V gene, CDR1 is ENHRY and CDR2 is SYGVKD. Trimming removed 6 bases at V and 12 bases at J, with 17 bases between. There are 12 residues in the CDR3. The CDR3 region has the DNA TGTGCCATCAGGGACAGTGGTACCCCCCCTTTCTTT. It encodes CAIRDSGTPPFF.

The rearrangement links TRBV30 to TRBJ2-7; 7 bases fit TRBD1. The CDR3 sequence is 12 residues long. Looked up from germline, CDR1 is GTSNPN and CDR2 is SVGIG (reference sequence). V was clipped by 4 bases and J by 3 bases; unmatched bases: 3. The CDR3 nucleotides read TGTGCCTGGACCAACAGGGGCTACGAGCAGTACTTC. Residues: CAWTNRGYEQYF. Using reference TRBV30 and TRBJ2-7 for the parts outside the CDR3, the full variable domain is SQTIHQWPATLVQPVGSPLSLECTVEGTSNPNLYWYRQAAGRGLQLLFYSVGIGQISSEVPQNLSASRPQDRQFILSSKKLLLSDSGFYLCAWTNRGYEQYFGPGTRLTVT.

This clone was seen a handful of times. The CDR3 reads CASSKGDREGEQYF. The CDR3 nucleotides are TGTGCCAGCAGCAAGGGGGACAGGGAAGGAGAGCAGTACTTC. The rearrangement uses TRBV11-3 and TRBJ2-7; 9 bases line up with TRBD1. Germline V gene lookup returns CDR1 SGHNT and CDR2 YENEEA. This CDR3 region has 14 residues. V gave up 5 bases and J gave up 7 bases; unmatched junction bases: 9.